This T cell receptor beta chain appears in the sequencing data of a study of PD-L1 blockade in urothelial cancer. Clones were sequenced by immunoSEQ multiplex PCR, and TCRdb holds only the in-frame ones, with some missing. The sample lists more than 75,000 clones; less than 90% were seen once. V shed 6 bases and J 0 bases; nucleotides not matched to a gene: 11. The germline V gene has CDR1 PRHDT and CDR2 FYEKMQ (reference sequence). The length of the CDR3 is 17 residues. Noted time point: pretreatment peripheral blood. V is TRBV13 and J is TRBJ2-3, with TRBD2 identical over 8 bases. Sample: PBMCs, taken around atezolizumab (anti-PD-L1) treatment. This sequence originates from a man in his sixties with urothelial cancer. CDR3 amino acids: CASSLGRGVSSTDTQYF. CDR3 in DNA: TGTGCCAGCAGTCTTGGGCGGGGGGTCTCTAGCACAGATACGCAGTATTTT.